A single sample is the source of the 6 T cell receptor beta chains below, sequenced in a study of T cell responses to AZD1222 COVID-19 vaccine. Measured with immunoSEQ multiplex PCR; TCRdb has only the in-frame clones, and not every one. The table lists roughly 180,000 clones, roughly 94% of them singletons, with 1.3% in the top ten. The specimen comprised peripheral blood, sampled 28 days after the second AZD1222 dose. The receptors here all came from an adult who received the AZD1222 COVID-19 vaccine.

A note on this clone: The sample has other DNA sequences that encode this CDR3 too. V is TRBV28 and J is TRBJ1-5, with D perhaps TRBD1 (5 bases). This CDR3 has 14 residues. CDR1 MDHEN and CDR2 SYDVKM come from the germline V gene. V was trimmed by 2 bases and J by 1 base, leaving 6 bases between them. DNA of the CDR3: TGTGCCAGCAGTTTAGGGGGGAGCAATCAGCCCCAGCATTTT. Amino acid sequence: CASSLGGSNQPQHF.

V and J are TRBV14 and TRBJ1-6; no clear D. The ends were cut back, 4 bases at V and 10 bases at J, with 11 bases in the middle. The CDR3 covers 13 residues. Germline values: CDR1 SGHDN, CDR2 FVKESK. CDR3: CASSRQLESPLHF. The CDR3 DNA reads as TGTGCCAGCAGCCGGCAGCTCGAATCACCCCTCCACTTT.

The V gene is TRBV6-1, the J gene TRBJ1-5; maybe TRBD1 (6 bases). The germline V gene has CDR1 MNHNS and CDR2 SASEGT. Trimming stripped 2 bases from V and 3 bases from J, with 11 bases between. This CDR3 contains 15 residues. The CDR3 DNA follows: TGTGCCAGCAGTGAATACGGACAGAACAATCAGCCCCAGCATTTT. It translates to CASSEYGQNNQPQHF.

This chain links TRBV18 with TRBJ1-2; D may be TRBD1 (5 bases). This CDR3 region has 15 residues. From germline, CDR1 is KGHSH and CDR2 LQKENI. With 6 bases removed from V and 8 bases from J, the gap between germline ends came to 22 bases. The CDR3 region is CASSLLRDGLGGYTF. DNA for the CDR3: TGTGCCAGCTCCCTTCTCCGGGACGGCCTCGGGGGCTACACCTTC.

V usage is TRBV2 and J usage is TRBJ1-2, with a weak D call TRBD1 (6 bases). Germline values: CDR1 SNHLY, CDR2 FYNNEI. The CDR3 contains 16 residues. V gave up 6 bases and J gave up 4 bases, with 21 bases separating them. The CDR3 DNA reads as TGTGCCAGCAGCCGCGGGGGCCAAGGATCCATCTATGGCTACACCTTC. It specifies CASSRGGQGSIYGYTF.

The CDR3 sequence: CASSSPTGQLITEAFF. In nucleotides, the CDR3 is TGTGCCAGCAGCTCGCCGACGGGACAGTTGATCACTGAAGCTTTCTTT. This chain connects TRBV5-8 to TRBJ1-1, with 7 positions matching TRBD1. Germline values: CDR1 SGHTS, CDR2 YDEGEE. The CDR3 is made up of 16 amino acids. The J segment lost 4 bases and the V segment lost 3 bases, leaving 12 bases of the junction unmatched.